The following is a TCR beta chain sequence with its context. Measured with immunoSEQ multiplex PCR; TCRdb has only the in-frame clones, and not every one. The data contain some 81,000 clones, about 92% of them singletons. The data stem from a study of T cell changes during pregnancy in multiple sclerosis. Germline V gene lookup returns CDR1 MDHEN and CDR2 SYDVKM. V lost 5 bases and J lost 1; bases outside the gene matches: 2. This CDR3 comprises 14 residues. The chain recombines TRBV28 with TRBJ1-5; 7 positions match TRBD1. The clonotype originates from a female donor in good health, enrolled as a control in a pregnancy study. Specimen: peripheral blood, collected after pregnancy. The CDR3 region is CASSQGVSNQPQHF. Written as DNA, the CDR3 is TGTGCCAGCAGTCAGGGGGTCAGCAATCAGCCCCAGCATTTT.